The 3 T cell receptor beta chains reported below all come from one sample, sequenced in a study of post-analysis software for immune sequencing data. Study results and caveats: When patients were compared with controls, a handful of TRBV segments were more frequent, TRBV5-6, TRBV5-1 and TRBV20-1 among them.

No antigens are known for them. Unique molecular identifiers were present in the TCR beta cDNA libraries. TCRdb analysed the PCR reads with MiXCR anew, one entry per CDR3 protein. The profile shows roughly 400,000 distinct CDR3 sequences, more than 30% of them singletons. Sample: blood. These receptors all stem from a girl aged 2 to 9 with multiple sclerosis.

In its sample, this clonotype was seen a few times. The chain is built from TRBV20-1 and TRBJ2-7; 9 nucleotides line up with TRBD1. Germline CDR1 and CDR2: DFQATT and SNEGSKA (reference sequence). The trim removed 2 bases at V and 1 base at J, leaving 15 bases unmatched. The CDR3 runs 18 residues. The CDR3 reads CSARPSGTGRVNSYEQYF. The CDR3 coding sequence is TGCAGTGCTAGACCCTCAGGGACAGGGCGAGTCAATTCCTACGAGCAGTACTTC.

With respect to this clonotype: An end of the junction does not agree with germline; a read error may underlie this. V usage is TRBV29-1 and J usage is TRBJ2-7; D possibly corresponds to TRBD1 (5 bases). This CDR3 spans 13 amino acids. From germline, CDR1 is SQVTM and CDR2 ANQGSEA. The CDR3 sequence is CSVEMGRRGERYF. In nucleotides, the CDR3 is TGCAGCGTTGAAATGGGTCGAAGGGGCGAGCGGTACTTC.

This clonotype was seen more than once but under ten times. The chain carries TRBV12-5 and TRBJ2-1; 11 bases match TRBD2. CDR3 length equals 16 residues. The V gene end was trimmed by 1 base and the J gene end by 9 bases; junction bases not matched to a gene: 8. Germline CDR1 and CDR2: LGHNT and FRNRAP. CDR3 in DNA: TGTGCTAGTGGTTTGGGTAGCGGGGGGGCCTTTAGTGAGCAGTTCTTC. Protein product: CASGLGSGGAFSEQFF.